The source of this TCR beta chain is a study of blood T cell repertoires in COVID-19. J was trimmed by 7 bases and V by 4 bases; bases with no gene match: 5. This CDR3 has 14 amino acids. From germline, CDR1 is MNHEY and CDR2 SMNVEV (reference sequence). Data came from immunoSEQ multiplex PCR; TCRdb stores just in-frame clones and leaves some out. The sample lists under 300,000 clones; around nine tenths were seen once. The chain links TRBV27 to TRBJ2-7, with TRBD1 matching 12 bases. The sequenced sample was PBMCs or T cells enriched from blood (not recorded which). This sequence originates from a woman aged 18-35 years who had recovered from COVID-19. This CDR3 reads CASSWDRGLGEQYF. CDR3 in DNA: TGTGCCAGCAGTTGGGACAGGGGGCTTGGGGAGCAGTACTTC.